The 9 T cell receptor beta chains given below trace back to one sample, sequenced in a study of T cell responses to AZD1222 COVID-19 vaccine. Assay: immunoSEQ multiplex PCR; the TCRdb copy retains only in-frame clones and omits some. The data contain 90,000 to 150,000 clones, 90% of them seen just once; the ten biggest clones take up 4% to 4.5%. The sample consisted of peripheral blood, taken 28 days after the second dose of the MenACWY control vaccine. These receptors were collected from an adult who received the MenACWY meningococcal vaccine as a control.

This sequence joins TRBV9 and TRBJ2-2, with 10 bases fitting TRBD2. The CDR3 covers 20 residues. Unmatched junction bases numbered 17, after V lost 0 bases and J lost 6 bases. CDR1 is SGDLS and CDR2 is YYNGEE in the germline V gene. The CDR3 here is CASSVVMGAAGGHRPGELFF. DNA of the CDR3: TGTGCCAGCAGCGTAGTGATGGGTGCAGCGGGGGGGCATCGTCCCGGGGAGCTGTTTTTT.

The V call is TRBV5-5, the J call TRBJ1-1; D uncertain. Germline V lookup: CDR1 SGHKS, CDR2 YYEKEE (reference sequence). The CDR3 is 15 amino acids. V lost 3 bases and J 3 bases, leaving 15 bases between the germline ends. The CDR3 region is CASSSEVAQDTEAFF. The CDR3 DNA is TGTGCCAGCAGCTCCGAGGTTGCACAAGACACTGAAGCTTTCTTT.

The rearrangement uses TRBV14 and TRBJ2-5; D gene uncertain. CDR3 length equals 13 residues. With 3 bases removed from V and 5 bases from J, the gap between germline ends came to 10 bases. Per the germline V gene, CDR1 is SGHDN and CDR2 is FVKESK. This chain's CDR3 is CASSQPPRETQYF. CDR3 DNA sequence: TGTGCCAGCAGCCAGCCCCCCCGGGAGACCCAGTACTTC.

V and J are TRBV2 and TRBJ2-1; D ambiguous. The length of the CDR3 is 15 residues. Germline V gene data show CDR1 as SNHLY and CDR2 as FYNNEI. Trimming removed 7 bases from V and 1 base from J, with 14 bases in between. The CDR3 is CASTNLERSYNEQFF. As DNA, the CDR3 is TGTGCCAGCACCAACCTGGAACGTTCCTACAATGAGCAGTTCTTC.

The chain employs TRBV10-3 and TRBJ2-5; 11 positions agree with TRBD2. CDR1 is ENHRY and CDR2 is SYGVKD in the germline V gene. Trimming removed 11 bases from V and 5 bases from J; junction bases left unmatched: 10. This CDR3 has 14 amino acids. CDR3 in DNA: TGTGCCGCGGGTAGCGGGGGGGCGAGGGAGACCCAGTACTTC. Its protein is CAAGSGGARETQYF.

The chain recombines TRBV10-2 with TRBJ2-5; TRBD2 agrees at 11 bases. V lost 3 bases and J lost 6; bases outside the gene matches: 6. Germline V gene sequence: CDR1 WSHSY, CDR2 SAAADI. This CDR3 spans 15 amino acids. The CDR3 loop reads CASSDSGGARKTQYF. CDR3 nucleotide sequence: TGCGCCAGCAGTGATAGCGGGGGGGCGAGAAAGACCCAGTACTTC.

The chain has TRBV29-1 and TRBJ2-2; 12 bases match TRBD1. This CDR3 contains 13 residues. Per germline, CDR1 SQVTM and CDR2 ANQGSEA. V shed 6 bases and J 6 bases; nucleotides not matched to a gene: 2. CDR3: CSVGTGGPGELFF. DNA of the CDR3: TGCAGCGTCGGGACAGGGGGCCCCGGGGAGCTGTTTTTT.

This chain links TRBV28 with TRBJ2-1; TRBD2 matches at 11 bases. J gave up 4 bases and V 5 bases, and 7 bases lay outside the gene matches. From germline, CDR1 is MDHEN and CDR2 SYDVKM. The CDR3 spans 16 residues. CDR3 region: CASSPTTSGIYNEQFF. CDR3 in DNA: TGTGCCAGCAGTCCGACGACTAGCGGGATTTACAATGAGCAGTTCTTC.

This clone was recorded once. The J gene is TRBJ1-1, the V gene TRBV6-5; 9 bases match TRBD1. This CDR3 spans 13 amino acids. Trimming at V came to 6 bases and at J to 4 bases, leaving 3 bases not matched to a gene. Germline CDR1 MNHEY, CDR2 SVGAGI. Here the CDR3 reads CASRKTGGTEAFF. Written as DNA, the CDR3 is TGTGCCAGCAGGAAGACAGGGGGCACTGAAGCTTTCTTT.